This T cell receptor beta chain derives from a study of blood T cell repertoires in COVID-19. The authors' processing: Using reference gene primer amplification, nucleated cell counts were estimated. The table came from immunoSEQ multiplex PCR; TCRdb's copy has only in-frame clones and leaves some out. V, J and clone size derive from that table, while D and trimming were established from the DNA sequence. The data show about 400,000 clones, around 90% seen once. The receptor was isolated from a woman in her thirties or forties with acute COVID-19. Input material: PBMCs or T cells enriched from blood (not recorded which).

This CDR3 is CASSELLGGGHEQYF. For the CDR3, the DNA is TGTGCCAGCAGTGAATTGTTGGGGGGGGGCCACGAGCAGTACTTC. The V call is TRBV6-1, the J call TRBJ2-7; a possible D gene is TRBD2 (7 bases). This CDR3 contains 15 residues. Between the trimmed V and J ends, which lost 2 bases and 5 bases, there was a span of 16 bases. Germline CDR1 reads MNHNS; CDR2 reads SASEGT.